Each of the 9 T cell receptor beta chains below was sequenced from the same sample in a study of T cell changes during pregnancy in multiple sclerosis. Libraries were prepared by immunoSEQ multiplex PCR; TCRdb keeps only in-frame clonotypes and omits some of them. The sample yields 73,000 or so clones, 91% seen once. Sequenced here: peripheral blood, sampled in the second trimester of pregnancy. The receptors shown here come from a female donor with multiple sclerosis, enrolled in a pregnancy study.

This chain links TRBV2 with TRBJ1-1; 9 bases are shared with TRBD1. Germline CDR1 and CDR2: SNHLY and FYNNEI. V was pared by 6 bases and J by 5 bases, with 16 bases of the junction left unmatched. The CDR3 contains 17 residues. This chain's CDR3 is CASRRGQGLGGTTEAFF. The CDR3 nucleotides are TGTGCCAGCAGGAGGGGACAGGGCTTAGGGGGAACAACTGAAGCTTTCTTT.

The genes are TRBV7-6 and TRBJ2-5; a weak D match, TRBD2 (5 bases). CDR3 length equals 14 residues. The germline V gene has CDR1 SGHVS and CDR2 FNYEAQ. The germline V and J ends were trimmed by 5 bases and 5 bases, with 15 bases remaining between them. CDR3: CASSRAPRRETQYF. The CDR3 nucleotides read TGTGCCAGCAGCCGGGCCCCGAGGAGGGAGACCCAGTACTTC.

This rearrangement joins TRBV15 to TRBJ1-4, with TRBD1 identical over 7 bases. Per the germline V gene, CDR1 is LNHNV and CDR2 is YYDKDF (reference sequence). The J segment lost 3 bases and the V segment lost 3 bases, leaving 16 bases of the junction unmatched. The CDR3 totals 19 residues. The CDR3 reads CATSRDRRRRQAPNEKLFF. CDR3 in DNA: TGTGCCACCAGCAGGGACAGGCGAAGGCGCCAGGCTCCTAATGAAAAACTGTTTTTT.

The chain joins TRBV4-2 to TRBJ2-5, with 8 bases aligning to TRBD1. This CDR3 is 18 amino acids long. Trimming took 3 bases from V and 2 from J; bases not matched to a gene: 14. Germline loops: CDR1 LGHNA, CDR2 YNFKEQ. The CDR3 nucleotides read TGTGCCAGCAGCCAGATACAACTAGGACAGGGCCCTCAAGAGACCCAGTACTTC. Its translation is CASSQIQLGQGPQETQYF.

The DNA for the CDR3 is TGTGCCAGCGGGGGGGCCTACAATGAGCAGTTCTTC. Residues: CASGGAYNEQFF. V usage is TRBV6-6 and J usage is TRBJ2-1, with 7 bases fitting TRBD2. Trimming at V came to 8 bases and at J to 2 bases, leaving 0 bases not matched to a gene. The CDR3 covers 12 residues. CDR1 is MNHNY and CDR2 is SVGAGI in the germline V gene (reference sequence).

The genes are TRBV19 and TRBJ1-5; D is unresolved. V was pared by 7 bases and J by 8 bases, with 18 bases between. Germline CDR1 and CDR2: LNHDA and SQIVND (reference sequence). There are 14 residues in the CDR3. CDR3: CASTTVPQLKPQHF. The CDR3 DNA sequence: TGTGCCAGTACAACAGTCCCTCAACTTAAGCCCCAGCATTTT.

This chain joins TRBV9 and TRBJ2-5; 9 nucleotides match TRBD2. This CDR3 contains 16 residues. Germline V gene lookup returns CDR1 SGDLS and CDR2 YYNGEE. J was trimmed by 5 bases and V by 4 bases; bases with no gene match: 12. The CDR3 coding sequence is TGTGCCAGCAGCCCGAGGGATAGCGGGGGTCGGGAGACCCAGTACTTC. Residues: CASSPRDSGGRETQYF.

Regarding this clone: Other DNA sequences within the sample encode an identical CDR3. The gene calls are TRBV6-4 and TRBJ2-2; D ambiguous. Per the germline V gene, CDR1 is MRHNA and CDR2 is SNTAGT. Trimming took 0 bases from V and 5 from J, leaving 4 bases between them. The CDR3 contains 13 residues. The CDR3 here is CASSDSSTGELFF. In nucleotides, the CDR3 is TGTGCCAGCAGTGACTCGAGTACCGGGGAGCTGTTTTTT.

The chain employs TRBV11-1 and TRBJ1-2; tentative D call: TRBD1 (5 bases). V was cut by 5 bases and J by 0 bases, with 13 bases left in between. This CDR3 contains 15 residues. CDR1 is SGHAT and CDR2 is FQDESV in the germline V gene (reference sequence). CDR3 sequence: CASSLDRATNYGYTF. The CDR3 DNA sequence: TGTGCCAGCAGCCTCGACAGAGCCACTAACTATGGCTACACCTTC.